Below are 32 T cell receptor beta chains sequenced from a single sample in a study of control samples from healthy donors and cancer patients. The method was immunoSEQ multiplex PCR; TCRdb's version includes in-frame clones alone and lacks a portion of them. Altogether roughly 200,000 clones are present, about 95% being singletons, with the ten largest covering less than 1.6%. The sequenced sample was blood. These receptor sequences come from a man aged 50 or older in good health.

This sequence joins TRBV27 and TRBJ1-1, with D possibly matching TRBD1 (6 bases). CDR3 length: 13 residues. The germline V and J ends were trimmed by 1 base and 5 bases, with 8 bases remaining between them. Germline V gene lookup returns CDR1 MNHEY and CDR2 SMNVEV (reference sequence). CDR3 in DNA: TGTGCCAGCAGTTTATGGAGGGGGACTGAAGCTTTCTTT. Protein: CASSLWRGTEAFF.

This rearrangement joins TRBV2 to TRBJ2-1; 8 bases line up with TRBD1. The V and J ends lost 6 bases and 6 bases, in that order; junction bases with no gene match: 10. Germline V CDR1 and CDR2: SNHLY, FYNNEI. The CDR3 runs to 15 residues. CDR3 loop: CASRYNRGDTNEQFF. Here the CDR3 DNA reads TGTGCCAGCAGATATAACAGGGGGGATACCAATGAGCAGTTCTTC. The full variable domain, with the rest looked up from reference TRBV2 and TRBJ2-1, is EPEVTQTPSHQVTQMGQEVILRCVPISNHLYFYWYRQILGQKVEFLVSFYNNEISEKSEIFDDQFSVERPDGSNFTLKIRSTKLEDSAMYFCASRYNRGDTNEQFFGPGTRLTVL.

The chain is built from TRBV27 and TRBJ1-6; the D is unclear. V was clipped by 4 bases and J by 7 bases, with 11 bases between them. This CDR3 is built from 14 residues. The V gene's germline CDR1 is MNHEY and CDR2 SMNVEV (reference sequence). CDR3 protein: CASSSIAGNSPLHF. The CDR3, as DNA: TGTGCCAGCAGTTCTATAGCGGGAAATTCACCCCTCCACTTT.

The V call is TRBV5-1, the J call TRBJ1-1, with D maybe TRBD1 (5 bases). Germline V CDR1 and CDR2: SGHRS, YFSETQ. V lost 1 base and J 0 bases, leaving 13 bases between the germline ends. The length of the CDR3 is 16 residues. CDR3 nucleotide sequence: TGCGCCAGCAGCTTGCGGCAGGGTCTGATGAACACTGAAGCTTTCTTT. Translation: CASSLRQGLMNTEAFF.

V gene TRBV27 combines with J gene TRBJ1-6, with D tentatively TRBD1 (5 bases). V lost 10 bases and J 7 bases, leaving 20 bases between the germline ends. CDR3 length: 15 amino acids. Germline V gene data show CDR1 as MNHEY and CDR2 as SMNVEV (reference sequence). The CDR3 spells CANSYSGGANSPLHF. CDR3 in DNA: TGTGCCAACTCATACAGCGGGGGAGCGAATTCACCCCTCCACTTT.

The gene calls are TRBV4-2 and TRBJ1-4, with D possibly TRBD1 on 5 matching bases. Germline CDR1 reads LGHNA; CDR2 reads YNFKEQ. The V gene lost 0 bases and the J gene lost 5 bases, with 13 bases spanning the gap. The CDR3 is 16 amino acids. CDR3: CASSQDTGLPNEKLFF. The CDR3 bases are TGTGCCAGCAGCCAAGATACAGGTCTTCCCAATGAAAAACTGTTTTTT.

J is TRBJ1-4 and V is TRBV6-5; 7 bases are a match to TRBD1. The CDR3 runs to 15 residues. Germline assignment: CDR1 MNHEY and CDR2 SVGAGI. V gave up 4 bases and J gave up 8 bases; unmatched junction bases: 10. CDR3 amino acids: CASSSLGGLREKLFF. The CDR3 DNA is TGTGCCAGCAGTTCCCTAGGGGGCTTGCGGGAAAAACTGTTTTTT.

The CDR3 DNA reads as TGCAGTGCCTGGTACGGGGTAAAACTGTTTTTT. Encoded protein: CSAWYGVKLFF. The rearrangement uses TRBV20-1 and TRBJ1-4; D not certain. The CDR3 totals 11 residues. Germline V CDR1 and CDR2: DFQATT, SNEGSKA (reference sequence). Trimming left V 6 bases short and J 10 bases short, with 12 bases between.

The CDR3 coding sequence is TGTGCCAGCAGCCGCACCGGGACAGGGTCCTACGAGCAGTACTTC. It translates to CASSRTGTGSYEQYF. This rearrangement joins TRBV7-2 to TRBJ2-7, with TRBD1 matching 9 bases. The CDR3 is 15 amino acids. The V gene's germline CDR1 is SGHTA and CDR2 FQGNSA. V dropped 5 bases and J dropped 1; count of bases not matched to a gene: 6.

V gene TRBV19 combines with J gene TRBJ2-5; no reliable D call. Trimming left V 3 bases short and J 0 bases short, with 17 bases between. The CDR3 has 17 residues. The germline gives CDR1 LNHDA, CDR2 SQIVND (reference sequence). The CDR3 DNA reads TGTGCCAGTAGTATTTGGGGAAAGACCCTGTACCAAGAGACCCAGTACTTC. Residues: CASSIWGKTLYQETQYF. Full variable domain (rest looked up from reference TRBV19 and TRBJ2-5): DGGITQSPKYLFRKEGQNVTLSCEQNLNHDAMYWYRQDPGQGLRLIYYSQIVNDFQKGDIAEGYSVSREKKESFPLTVTSAQKNPTAFYLCASSIWGKTLYQETQYFGPGTRLLVL.

The chain is built from TRBV7-9 and TRBJ2-7; a weak D match, TRBD1 (5 bases). Trimming removed 3 bases at V and 2 bases at J, with 8 bases between. The CDR3 is 13 amino acids. CDR1 SEHNR and CDR2 FQNEAQ come from the germline V gene (reference sequence). The CDR3 loop reads CASSLTVPYEQYF. The CDR3 nucleotides read TGTGCCAGCAGCTTGACAGTGCCCTACGAGCAGTACTTC. Full variable domain (missing parts from reference TRBV7-9 and TRBJ2-7): DTGVSQNPRHKITKRGQNVTFRCDPISEHNRLYWYRQTLGQGPEFLTYFQNEAQLEKSRLLSDRFSAERPKGSFSTLEIQRTEQGDSAMYLCASSLTVPYEQYFGPGTRLTVT.

The chain combines TRBV2 with TRBJ1-3; no firm D call. This CDR3 is built from 15 residues. V was trimmed by 7 bases and J by 0 bases, leaving 13 bases between them. Germline V gene lookup returns CDR1 SNHLY and CDR2 FYNNEI. In DNA, the CDR3 is TGTGCCAGCAACGCCGACGGATCCTCTGGAAACACCATATATTTT. Its protein is CASNADGSSGNTIYF.

The rearrangement links TRBV21-1 to TRBJ2-5; the table calls TRBD1, which could not be checked here. TRBV21-1 is a documented pseudogene. The CDR3 sequence is 13 residues long. The chain's CDR3 is CASSDKNQETQYF. CDR3 coding DNA: TGTGCCAGCAGCGACAAAAATCAAGAGACCCAGTACTTC.

The rearrangement joins TRBV18 to TRBJ1-1; unclear D gene. The CDR3 is 13 residues long. V gave up 1 base and J gave up 7 bases, with 10 bases separating them. CDR1 KGHSH and CDR2 LQKENI come from the germline V gene. The DNA of the CDR3 is TGTGCCAGCTCACCACTGGACGGGAGTGAAGCTTTCTTT. Translation: CASSPLDGSEAFF.

This chain connects TRBV7-9 to TRBJ1-3, with a possible D match to TRBD1 (6 bases). The V gene lost 4 bases and the J gene lost 2 bases, with 15 bases spanning the gap. CDR3 size: 16 residues. The V gene's germline CDR1 is SEHNR and CDR2 FQNEAQ (reference sequence). In DNA form, the CDR3 reads TGTGCCAGCAGCTCCCCCCGAGGGGGAACTGGAAACACCATATATTTT. Amino acids: CASSSPRGGTGNTIYF. Full variable domain (remainder filled in from reference TRBV7-9 and TRBJ1-3): DTGVSQNPRHKITKRGQNVTFRCDPISEHNRLYWYRQTLGQGPEFLTYFQNEAQLEKSRLLSDRFSAERPKGSFSTLEIQRTEQGDSAMYLCASSSPRGGTGNTIYFGEGSWLTVV.

This chain joins TRBV5-6 and TRBJ1-2; D is possibly TRBD1 (5 bases). The V end was cut by 6 bases, the J end by 3 bases, with 15 bases between. CDR1 SGHDT and CDR2 YYEEEE come from the germline V gene. This CDR3 comprises 14 residues. CDR3 residues: CASNFRGTDYGYTF. The CDR3 DNA follows: TGTGCCAGCAACTTCCGAGGGACGGACTATGGCTACACCTTC.

V gene TRBV4-2 combines with J gene TRBJ2-7; perhaps TRBD2 as D (6 bases). Germline V gene sequence: CDR1 LGHNA, CDR2 YNFKEQ. V gave up 3 bases and J gave up 2 bases, with 14 bases separating them. The CDR3 is made up of 15 amino acids. The CDR3 is CASSHEGLPTYEQYF. The CDR3 nucleotides read TGTGCCAGCAGCCACGAAGGACTACCAACCTACGAGCAGTACTTC.

The chain is built from TRBV11-2 and TRBJ2-2; D not resolved. The V and J ends lost 1 base and 1 base respectively, with 4 bases between them. The CDR3 has 14 residues. Germline loops: CDR1 SGHAT, CDR2 FQNNGV. CDR3: CASSLAGNTGELFF. The CDR3 DNA reads TGTGCCAGCAGCTTAGCCGGGAACACCGGGGAGCTGTTTTTT. Looking up the rest from reference TRBV11-2 and TRBJ2-2 gives the full variable domain: EAGVAQSPRYKIIEKRQSVAFWCNPISGHATLYWYQQILGQGPKLLIQFQNNGVVDDSQLPKDRFSAERLKGVDSTLKIQPAKLEDSAVYLCASSLAGNTGELFFGEGSRLTVL.

The chain links TRBV5-1 to TRBJ1-6, with TRBD1 matching over 7 bases. This CDR3 contains 14 residues. Unmatched junction bases numbered 7, after V lost 4 bases and J lost 9 bases. Germline CDR1 and CDR2: SGHRS and YFSETQ. The CDR3 coding sequence is TGCGCCAGCAGCCTAGGACAGGATAGTTCACCCCTCCACTTT. Translating gives CASSLGQDSSPLHF.

The rearrangement links TRBV7-6 to TRBJ1-5; D is perhaps TRBD1 (6 bases). This CDR3 region has 18 residues. Germline CDR1 SGHVS, CDR2 FNYEAQ. V gave up 0 bases and J gave up 3 bases, with 18 bases separating them. The CDR3 coding sequence is TGTGCCAGCAGCTTAGCCCCTCCGACAGGTCTAATCAATCAGCCCCAGCATTTT. This encodes CASSLAPPTGLINQPQHF.

J is TRBJ1-6 and V is TRBV3-1 (or the pseudogene TRBV3-2), with D unresolved. The CDR3 totals 16 residues. The V and J ends lost 0 bases and 6 bases respectively, with 12 bases between them. Per the germline V gene, CDR1 is LGHDT and CDR2 is YNNKEL (reference sequence). CDR3 region: CASSQERGRGNSPLHF. CDR3 DNA sequence: TGTGCCAGCAGCCAAGAGCGCGGCCGGGGTAATTCACCCCTCCACTTT.

This clone appeared a few times. CDR3 DNA: TGCGCCAGCAGCCCACCCGCGAGGACAGGGGGCACCGGGGAGCTGTTTTTT. Protein: CASSPPARTGGTGELFF. The V gene is TRBV5-1, the J gene TRBJ2-2; 10 nucleotides align to TRBD1. After removal of 4 bases from V and 4 bases from J, the junction contained 10 bases not matched to a gene. The CDR3 runs 17 residues. In germline, CDR1 is SGHRS, CDR2 YFSETQ. Supplemented by reference TRBV5-1 and TRBJ2-2, the full variable domain reads KAGVTQTPRYLIKTRGQQVTLSCSPISGHRSVSWYQQTPGQGLQFLFEYFSETQRNKGNFPGRFSGRQFSNSRSEMNVSTLELGDSALYLCASSPPARTGGTGELFFGEGSRLTVL.

The chain is built from TRBV11-3 and TRBJ2-3; TRBD1 matches at 8 bases. The CDR3 is 16 residues long. V shed 5 bases, J shed 1 base, and the junction held 8 bases outside the gene matches. Germline loops: CDR1 SGHNT, CDR2 YENEEA. DNA for the CDR3: TGTGCCAGCAGCACGGGACAGGCTTCGGGCACAGATACGCAGTATTTT. It translates to CASSTGQASGTDTQYF.

This chain links TRBV5-1 with TRBJ1-2; 7 nucleotides agree with TRBD1. Germline loops: CDR1 SGHRS, CDR2 YFSETQ. V gave up 4 bases and J gave up 1 base; unmatched junction bases: 4. The CDR3 consists of 14 residues. The CDR3 DNA is TGCGCCAGCAGCCAAGGGGACAGTAACTATGGCTACACCTTC. Translation gives CASSQGDSNYGYTF. Full variable domain (outside the CDR3, taken from reference TRBV5-1 and TRBJ1-2): KAGVTQTPRYLIKTRGQQVTLSCSPISGHRSVSWYQQTPGQGLQFLFEYFSETQRNKGNFPGRFSGRQFSNSRSEMNVSTLELGDSALYLCASSQGDSNYGYTFGSGTRLTVV.

This clone was counted once. This chain connects TRBV6-5 to TRBJ2-3; unclear D gene. Deletions cut 2 bases from V and 1 base from J, with 4 bases between. The CDR3 covers 13 residues. From germline, CDR1 is MNHEY and CDR2 SVGAGI. The CDR3 protein is CASSYPGTDTQYF. CDR3 coding DNA: TGTGCCAGCAGTTACCCCGGCACAGATACGCAGTATTTT.

CDR3: CASSMAGARETQYF. The CDR3 DNA reads as TGTGCCAGCAGTATGGCGGGGGCCAGAGAGACCCAGTACTTC. The J gene is TRBJ2-5, the V gene TRBV6-5, with a weak D call TRBD2 (7 bases). Deletions cut 5 bases from V and 4 bases from J, with 14 bases between. The CDR3 runs to 14 residues. Germline V gene sequence: CDR1 MNHEY, CDR2 SVGAGI.

The chain employs TRBV28 and TRBJ1-5; no definite D call. V dropped 1 base and J dropped 7 bases, with 2 bases sitting between them. There are 11 residues in the CDR3. Germline V gene lookup returns CDR1 MDHEN and CDR2 SYDVKM. CDR3 nucleotides: TGTGCCAGCAGTTTATCACAGCCCCAGCATTTT. The encoded protein is CASSLSQPQHF.

In regard to this clone: Other DNA sequences of this sample code for an identical CDR3. The chain employs TRBV5-1 and TRBJ2-7; D possibly matches TRBD1 or TRBD2 (5 bases each). This CDR3 contains 17 residues. Germline loops: CDR1 SGHRS, CDR2 YFSETQ. V gave up 0 bases and J gave up 1 base, with 17 bases separating them. The CDR3 protein is CASSLGDAVPGSYEQYF. Written as DNA, the CDR3 is TGCGCCAGCAGCTTGGGGGACGCGGTGCCCGGTTCCTACGAGCAGTACTTC. The variable domain in full, completed from reference TRBV5-1 and TRBJ2-7, reads KAGVTQTPRYLIKTRGQQVTLSCSPISGHRSVSWYQQTPGQGLQFLFEYFSETQRNKGNFPGRFSGRQFSNSRSEMNVSTLELGDSALYLCASSLGDAVPGSYEQYFGPGTRLTVT.

The V and J genes are TRBV28 and TRBJ1-2; the D is unclear. The V end lost 2 bases, the J end lost 8 bases, and 9 bases lay between the germline ends. Germline CDR1 reads MDHEN; CDR2 reads SYDVKM. CDR3 length: 12 amino acids. CDR3: CASSLSYGGYTF. The CDR3 region has the DNA TGTGCCAGCAGTTTAAGCTACGGGGGCTACACCTTC.

This clone was counted once. The genes are TRBV5-6 and TRBJ2-4; D remains ambiguous. The germline CDR1 and CDR2 sequences are SGHDT and YYEEEE. The CDR3 has 15 amino acids. Trimming removed 3 bases from V and 7 bases from J, with 17 bases in between. CDR3 bases: TGTGCCAGCAGCTCCGGGCCACGGGTCGAGAACATTCAGTACTTC. This encodes CASSSGPRVENIQYF.

The gene calls are TRBV5-1 and TRBJ1-3; D unclear. Germline CDR1 and CDR2: SGHRS and YFSETQ. CDR3 length equals 13 residues. V lost 0 bases, J lost 9 bases, and 10 bases lay in between. The chain's CDR3 is CASSLEAVGTIYF. CDR3 in DNA: TGCGCCAGCAGCTTGGAGGCAGTAGGCACCATATATTTT.

V gene TRBV5-1 combines with J gene TRBJ1-2, with TRBD1 as a possible D gene (6 bases). V lost 4 bases to trimming and J lost 7 bases, with 17 bases between them. CDR3 length equals 14 residues. Germline-derived CDR1 and CDR2 are SGHRS and YFSETQ. CDR3 protein: CASSRGGAGFGYTF. The DNA for the CDR3 is TGCGCCAGCAGCCGGGGGGGCGCAGGTTTTGGCTACACCTTC.